This record covers a single TCR beta chain. The target of this receptor is not known. The sample holds no much larger clone one base away, and base qualities are not on file. TCRbeta CDR3 regions were amplified from genomic DNA using the immunoSEQ Assay, a bias-controlled multiplex PCR. The published analysis was carried out like this. The number of nucleated cells in each sample was estimated by amplification of reference gene primers within the assay. To quantify the absolute abundance of each unique TCRbeta CDR3 rearrangement, sequence reads were collapsed and filtered. Productive Simpson clonality was computed per sample as the square root of Simpson's diversity index over productive rearrangements. TCRdb's version of the immuneACCESS table is confined to in-frame rearrangements and falls short of the full clone set. An unresolved V gene accounts for under half of the shortfall where checked; the remainder is of unknown origin. V and J calls plus clone size are reproduced from that table; the DNA served to infer D and trimming. Across this sample there are 250,000 to 350,000 clones, with approximately 90% seen only once. The ten largest account for roughly 5.9% of the sample.

One collaborating source in Seattle enrolled patients while the patients were actively infected and followed the patients over time throughout the course of disease. Whole blood was collected in K2EDTA tubes by collaborating institutions according to the institutions' own protocols. Collaborator samples were shipped for TCRbeta analysis as frozen whole blood, isolated PBMCs, or DNA extracted from either sample type. This entry is derived from a study of blood T cell repertoires in COVID-19 (dated by TCRdb to the early 2020s). With respect to the entire study: The collaborator samples originated in the United States, Italy and Spain and spanned the acute and convalescent phases of COVID-19. The prospective study material was composed of cDNA or gDNA derived from T cells, B-cell-depleted T cells, or PBMCs. Where available, HLA class I and class II types were obtained from metadata supplied by the sample provider rather than from assay-based typing. The repertoires were made available in a free public database intended to serve as a resource for research on the immune response to SARS-CoV-2. The dataset comprised deeply sampled blood TCRbeta repertoires from subjects exposed to, actively infected with, or recovered from COVID-19. The sample metadata nearly always contained a de-identified subject ID, COVID-19 status, age in years and sex. Samples were obtained from the ongoing ImmuneRACE study (first 160 participants) and from roughly 1,300 subjects provided by 6 global collaborators.

Overall study results and their limits: The quantity of clinical and demographic metadata differed by source and by participant and was supplied without curation.

From the germline V gene, CDR1 is KGHDR and CDR2 is SFDVKD. The germline V end is reduced by 5 bases and the J end by 6 bases; junction bases left unmatched: 6. Inclusive of the bounding cysteine and phenylalanine, the CDR3 is 15 residues long. Only the CDR3 portion is preserved as DNA: 45 bases, with reading frame beginning at the first base. The sequenced sample consisted of peripheral blood. The clonotype was recovered from a woman in her 50s with COVID-19, enrolled during active disease. The chain couples TRBV24-1 to TRBJ2-1; 10 bases in between match TRBD2. The bases are TGTGCCACCAGTGCCCCGCAGCGGGAGGGCAATGAGCAGTTCTTC. Its protein product is CATSAPQREGNEQFF.